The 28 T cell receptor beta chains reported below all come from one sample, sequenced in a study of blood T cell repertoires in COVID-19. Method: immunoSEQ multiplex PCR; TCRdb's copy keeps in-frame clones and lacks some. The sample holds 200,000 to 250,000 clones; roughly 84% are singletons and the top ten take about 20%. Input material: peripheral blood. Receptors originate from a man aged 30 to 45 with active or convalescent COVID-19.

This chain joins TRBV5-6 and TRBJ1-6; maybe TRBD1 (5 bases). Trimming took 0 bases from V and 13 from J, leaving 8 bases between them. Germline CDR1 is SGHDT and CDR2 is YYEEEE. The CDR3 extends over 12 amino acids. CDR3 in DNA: TGTGCCAGCAGCTTGGACGGGGGGCCCCTCCACTTT. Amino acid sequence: CASSLDGGPLHF.

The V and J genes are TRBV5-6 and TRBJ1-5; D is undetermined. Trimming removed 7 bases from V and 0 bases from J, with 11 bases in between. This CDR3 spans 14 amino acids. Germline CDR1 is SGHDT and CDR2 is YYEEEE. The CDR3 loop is CASPRAGSNQPQHF. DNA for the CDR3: TGTGCCAGCCCCCGGGCGGGTAGCAATCAGCCCCAGCATTTT.

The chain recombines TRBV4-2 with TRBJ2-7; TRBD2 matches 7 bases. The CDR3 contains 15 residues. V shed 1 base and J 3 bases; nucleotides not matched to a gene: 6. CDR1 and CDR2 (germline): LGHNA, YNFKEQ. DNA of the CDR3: TGTGCCAGCAGCCAAGGCCCCCTAGCGGTCTACGAGCAGTACTTC. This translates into CASSQGPLAVYEQYF.

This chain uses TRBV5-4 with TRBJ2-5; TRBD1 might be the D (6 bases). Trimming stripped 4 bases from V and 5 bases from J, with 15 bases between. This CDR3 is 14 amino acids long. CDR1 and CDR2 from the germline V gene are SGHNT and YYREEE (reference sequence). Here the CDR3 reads CASSTLSGQETQYF. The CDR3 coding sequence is TGTGCCAGCAGCACCCTGTCTGGACAGGAGACCCAGTACTTC.

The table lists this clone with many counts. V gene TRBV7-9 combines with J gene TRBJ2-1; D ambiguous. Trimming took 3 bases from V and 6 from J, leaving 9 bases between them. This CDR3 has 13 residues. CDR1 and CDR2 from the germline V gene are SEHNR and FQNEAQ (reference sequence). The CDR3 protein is CASSLGSLNEQFF. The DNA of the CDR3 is TGTGCCAGCAGCTTGGGTAGCCTCAATGAGCAGTTCTTC.

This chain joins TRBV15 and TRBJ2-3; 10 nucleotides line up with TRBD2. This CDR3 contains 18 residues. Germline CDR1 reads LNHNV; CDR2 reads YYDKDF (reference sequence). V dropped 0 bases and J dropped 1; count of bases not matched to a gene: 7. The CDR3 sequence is CATSRDALAGGRTDTQYF. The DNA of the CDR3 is TGTGCCACCAGCAGAGATGCTTTAGCGGGGGGCCGCACAGATACGCAGTATTTT. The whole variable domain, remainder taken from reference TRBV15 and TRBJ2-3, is DAMVIQNPRYQVTQFGKPVTLSCSQTLNHNVMYWYQQKSSQAPKLLFHYYDKDFNNEADTPDNFQSRRPNTSFCFLDIRSPGLGDTAMYLCATSRDALAGGRTDTQYFGPGTRLTVL.

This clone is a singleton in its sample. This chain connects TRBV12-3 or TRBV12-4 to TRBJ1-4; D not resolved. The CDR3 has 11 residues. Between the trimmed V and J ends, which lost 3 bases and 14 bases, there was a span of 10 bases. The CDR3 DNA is TGTGCCAGCAGTTTTGGCGGGAGGCTGTTTTTT. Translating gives CASSFGGRLFF.

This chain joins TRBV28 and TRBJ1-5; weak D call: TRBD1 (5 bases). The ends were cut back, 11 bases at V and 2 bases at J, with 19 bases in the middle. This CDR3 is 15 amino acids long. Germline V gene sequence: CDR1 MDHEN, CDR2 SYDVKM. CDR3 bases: TGTGCCTCCTCAGGACACCTTAGGGGCAATCAGCCCCAGCATTTT. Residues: CASSGHLRGNQPQHF.

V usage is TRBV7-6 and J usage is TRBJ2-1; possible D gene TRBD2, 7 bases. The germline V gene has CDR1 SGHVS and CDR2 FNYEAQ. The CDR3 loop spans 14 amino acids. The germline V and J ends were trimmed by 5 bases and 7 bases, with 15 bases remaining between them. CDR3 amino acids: CASSRGGGKNEQFF. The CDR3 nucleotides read TGTGCCAGCAGCCGGGGAGGGGGGAAGAATGAGCAGTTCTTC.

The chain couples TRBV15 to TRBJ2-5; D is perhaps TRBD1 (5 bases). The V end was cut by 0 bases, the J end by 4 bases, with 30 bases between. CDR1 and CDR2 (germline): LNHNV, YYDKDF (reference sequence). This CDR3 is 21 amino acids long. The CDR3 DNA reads TGTGCCACCAGCAGAGATCCTCCTATTCGGTCGCGGAACCTAAGGGGAGAGACCCAGTACTTC. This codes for CATSRDPPIRSRNLRGETQYF.

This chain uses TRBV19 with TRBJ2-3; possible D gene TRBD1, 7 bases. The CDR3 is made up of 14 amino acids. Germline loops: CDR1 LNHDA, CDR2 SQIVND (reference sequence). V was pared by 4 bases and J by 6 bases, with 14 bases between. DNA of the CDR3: TGTGCCAGTAGTACCCTCCCAGGGGGGGATACGCAGTATTTT. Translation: CASSTLPGGDTQYF.

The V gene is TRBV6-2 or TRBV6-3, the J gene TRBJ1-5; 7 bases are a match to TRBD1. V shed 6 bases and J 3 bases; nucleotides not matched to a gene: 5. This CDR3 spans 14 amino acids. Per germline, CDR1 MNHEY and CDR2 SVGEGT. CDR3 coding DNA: TGTGCCAGCAGCTTGACAGGGACCAATCAGCCCCAGCATTTT. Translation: CASSLTGTNQPQHF.

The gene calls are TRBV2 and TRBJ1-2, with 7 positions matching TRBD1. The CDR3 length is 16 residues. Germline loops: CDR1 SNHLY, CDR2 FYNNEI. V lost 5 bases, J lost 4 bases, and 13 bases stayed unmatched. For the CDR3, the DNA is TGTGCCAGCAGTCTGGAATCTGGGGGACAGCCCTATGGCTACACCTTC. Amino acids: CASSLESGGQPYGYTF.

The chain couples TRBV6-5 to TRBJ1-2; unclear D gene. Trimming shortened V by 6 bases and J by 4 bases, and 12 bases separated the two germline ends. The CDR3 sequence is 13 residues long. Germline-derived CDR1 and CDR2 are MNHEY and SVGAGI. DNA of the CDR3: TGTGCCAGCAGGGCGACTGCACCCTATGGCTACACCTTC. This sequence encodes CASRATAPYGYTF.

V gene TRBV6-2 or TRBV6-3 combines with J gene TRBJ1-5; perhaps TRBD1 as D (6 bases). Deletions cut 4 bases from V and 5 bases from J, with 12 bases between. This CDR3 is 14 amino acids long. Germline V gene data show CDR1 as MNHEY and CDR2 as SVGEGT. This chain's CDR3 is CASSFTGIDQPQHF. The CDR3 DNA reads TGTGCCAGCAGTTTCACAGGGATTGATCAGCCCCAGCATTTT.

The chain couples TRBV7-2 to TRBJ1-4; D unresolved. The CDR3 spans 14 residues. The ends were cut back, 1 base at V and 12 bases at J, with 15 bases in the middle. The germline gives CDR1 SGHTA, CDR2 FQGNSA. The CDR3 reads CASSLGLAGVELFF. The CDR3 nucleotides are TGTGCCAGCAGCTTAGGTTTGGCTGGAGTAGAACTGTTTTTT.

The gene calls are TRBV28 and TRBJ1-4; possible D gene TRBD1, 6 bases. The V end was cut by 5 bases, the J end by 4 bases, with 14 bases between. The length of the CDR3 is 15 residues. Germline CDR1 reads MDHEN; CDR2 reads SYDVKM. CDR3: CASSPSDSRNEKLFF. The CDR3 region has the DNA TGTGCCAGCAGTCCCTCGGACAGTCGTAATGAAAAACTGTTTTTT.

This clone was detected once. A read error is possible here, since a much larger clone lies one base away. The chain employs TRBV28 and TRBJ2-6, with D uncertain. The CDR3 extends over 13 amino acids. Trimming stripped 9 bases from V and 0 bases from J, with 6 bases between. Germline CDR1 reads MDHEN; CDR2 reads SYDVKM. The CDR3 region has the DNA TGTGCCAGTTGGGCCTCTGGGGCCAACGTCCTGACTTTC. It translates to CASWASGANVLTF.

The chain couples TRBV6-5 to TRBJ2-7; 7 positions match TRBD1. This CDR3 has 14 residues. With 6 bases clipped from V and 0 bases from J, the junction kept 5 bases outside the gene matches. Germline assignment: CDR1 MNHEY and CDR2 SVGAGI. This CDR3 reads CASRNRGYSYEQYF. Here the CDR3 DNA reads TGTGCCAGCAGGAACAGGGGCTACTCCTACGAGCAGTACTTC.

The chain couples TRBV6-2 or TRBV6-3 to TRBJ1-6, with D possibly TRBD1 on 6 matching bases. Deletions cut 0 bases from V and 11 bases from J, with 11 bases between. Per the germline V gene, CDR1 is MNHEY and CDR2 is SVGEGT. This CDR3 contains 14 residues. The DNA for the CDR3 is TGTGCCAGCAGTTACTCGGGGGGGCGAACACCCCTCCACTTT. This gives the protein CASSYSGGRTPLHF.

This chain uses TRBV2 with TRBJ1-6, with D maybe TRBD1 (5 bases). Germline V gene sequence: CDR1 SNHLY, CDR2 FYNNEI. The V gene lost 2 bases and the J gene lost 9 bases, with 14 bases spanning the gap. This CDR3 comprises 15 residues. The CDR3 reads CASSEQGIFSSPLHF. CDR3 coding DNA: TGTGCCAGCAGTGAACAGGGTATTTTTAGTTCACCCCTCCACTTT.

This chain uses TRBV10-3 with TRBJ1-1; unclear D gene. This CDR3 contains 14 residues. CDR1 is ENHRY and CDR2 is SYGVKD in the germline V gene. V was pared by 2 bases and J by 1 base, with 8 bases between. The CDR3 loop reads CAISEVGGNTEAFF. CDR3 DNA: TGTGCCATCAGTGAGGTCGGTGGGAACACTGAAGCTTTCTTT.

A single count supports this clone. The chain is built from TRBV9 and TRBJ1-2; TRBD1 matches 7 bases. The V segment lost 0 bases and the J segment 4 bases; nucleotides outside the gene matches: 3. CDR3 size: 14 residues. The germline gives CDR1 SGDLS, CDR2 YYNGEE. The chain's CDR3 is CASSVGPGGYGYTF. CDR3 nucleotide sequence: TGTGCCAGCAGCGTAGGTCCAGGGGGCTATGGCTACACCTTC.

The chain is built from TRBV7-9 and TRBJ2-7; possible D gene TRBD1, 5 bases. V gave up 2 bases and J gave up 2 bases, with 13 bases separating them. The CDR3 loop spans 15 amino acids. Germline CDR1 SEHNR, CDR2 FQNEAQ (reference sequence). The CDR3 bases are TGTGCCAGCAGCTTACACTTAGACAGAGCCTACGAGCAGTACTTC. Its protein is CASSLHLDRAYEQYF.

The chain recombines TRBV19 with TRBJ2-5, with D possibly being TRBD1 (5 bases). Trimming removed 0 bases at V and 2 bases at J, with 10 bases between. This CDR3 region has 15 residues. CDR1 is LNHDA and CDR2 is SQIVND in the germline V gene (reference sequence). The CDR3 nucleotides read TGTGCCAGTAGTATAGATCGCGACAGTCAAGAGACCCAGTACTTC. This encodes CASSIDRDSQETQYF.

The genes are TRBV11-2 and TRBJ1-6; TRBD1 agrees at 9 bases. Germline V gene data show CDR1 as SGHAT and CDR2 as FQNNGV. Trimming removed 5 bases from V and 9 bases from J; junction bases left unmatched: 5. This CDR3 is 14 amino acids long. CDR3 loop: CASSGNRGLSPLHF. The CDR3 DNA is TGTGCCAGCAGCGGAAACAGGGGGCTTTCACCCCTCCACTTT. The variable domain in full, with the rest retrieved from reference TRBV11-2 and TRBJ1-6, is EAGVAQSPRYKIIEKRQSVAFWCNPISGHATLYWYQQILGQGPKLLIQFQNNGVVDDSQLPKDRFSAERLKGVDSTLKIQPAKLEDSAVYLCASSGNRGLSPLHFGNGTRLTVT.

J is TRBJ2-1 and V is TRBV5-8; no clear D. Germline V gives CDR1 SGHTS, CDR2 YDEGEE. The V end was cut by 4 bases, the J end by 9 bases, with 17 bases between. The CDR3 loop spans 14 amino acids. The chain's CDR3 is CASSPPTYGLEQFF. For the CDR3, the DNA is TGTGCCAGCAGCCCGCCCACGTATGGGCTTGAGCAGTTCTTC.

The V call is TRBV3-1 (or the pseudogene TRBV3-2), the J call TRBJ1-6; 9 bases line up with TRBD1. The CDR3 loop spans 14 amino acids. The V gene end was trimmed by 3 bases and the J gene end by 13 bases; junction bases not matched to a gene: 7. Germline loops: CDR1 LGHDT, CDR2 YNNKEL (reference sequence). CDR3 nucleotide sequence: TGTGCCAGCAGCCAGAGCCGGGACAGGGTTCCCCTCCACTTT. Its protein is CASSQSRDRVPLHF.